The sequence of this T cell receptor (beta chain) was determined in a study of T cells and Merkel cell carcinoma outcomes. Trimming shortened V by 4 bases and J by 5 bases, and 11 bases separated the two germline ends. Per germline, CDR1 KGHSH and CDR2 LQKENI. This CDR3 has 13 residues. Assay: immunoSEQ multiplex PCR; the TCRdb copy retains only in-frame clones and omits some. The table includes 15,000 or so clones, over 80% detected once. As regards this clone: Antigen specificity is unknown.

Study-level results: Repertoire plus T-cell density reportedly predicted Merkel cell carcinoma outcomes.

The rearrangement uses TRBV18 and TRBJ2-5; D is possibly TRBD2 (5 bases). Sequencing input: tumor tissue from Merkel cell carcinoma. The clonotype originates from a human donor with Merkel cell carcinoma. The CDR3 nucleotides read TGTGCCAGCTCACTAAGGGAGAGGGAGACCCAGTACTTC. It codes for CASSLRERETQYF.